This T cell receptor beta chain is drawn from a study of beta chain features in type 1 diabetes. Study-level points and caveats: Cells that show high TCR expression could be over-represented by cDNA sequencing. Shortening that was moderate but significant affected the TCRB CDR3s of Type 1 diabetes patients in all four CD4+ subsets.

Every isolated RNA sample was fully reverse transcribed, so sequencing captured expressed TCRB transcripts. Measured with immunoSEQ multiplex PCR; TCRdb has only the in-frame clones, and not every one. This sample has about 650,000 clones, with around 12% found just once. V was shortened by 5 bases and J by 0 bases, with 20 bases between the two germline ends. The germline V gene encodes CDR1 SGDLS and CDR2 YYNGEE. This CDR3 has 17 amino acids. There was one heparinised blood draw per donor, averaging approximately 120 mL. The authors sorted CD4+ naive, central memory, regulatory and stem cell-like memory cells via CD45RO/CCR7/CD25/CD127/CD95/CD27. This clone was observed a handful of times. Its antigen is still unknown.

The rearrangement joins TRBV9 to TRBJ1-2; a possible D gene is TRBD1 (6 bases). Source material: naive CD4+ T cells from blood. The origin of this receptor is a man aged 25-45 years with type 1 diabetes. CDR3 amino acids: CASSRYSRGFANYGYTF. Here the CDR3 DNA reads TGTGCCAGCAGTCGATATTCCAGGGGATTCGCTAACTATGGCTACACCTTC.